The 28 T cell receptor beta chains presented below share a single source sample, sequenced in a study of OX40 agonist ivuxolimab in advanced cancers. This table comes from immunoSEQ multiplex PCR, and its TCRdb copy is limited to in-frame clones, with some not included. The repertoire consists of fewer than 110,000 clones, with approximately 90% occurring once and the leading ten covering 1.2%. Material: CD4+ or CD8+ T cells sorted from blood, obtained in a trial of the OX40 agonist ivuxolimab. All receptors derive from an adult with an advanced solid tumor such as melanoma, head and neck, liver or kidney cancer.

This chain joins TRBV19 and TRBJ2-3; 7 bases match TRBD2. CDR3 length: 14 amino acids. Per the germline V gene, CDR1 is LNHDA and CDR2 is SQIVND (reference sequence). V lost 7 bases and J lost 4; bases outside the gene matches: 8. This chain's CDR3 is CASKPGGSSDTQYF. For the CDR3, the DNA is TGTGCCAGTAAACCGGGAGGCAGTTCAGATACGCAGTATTTT.

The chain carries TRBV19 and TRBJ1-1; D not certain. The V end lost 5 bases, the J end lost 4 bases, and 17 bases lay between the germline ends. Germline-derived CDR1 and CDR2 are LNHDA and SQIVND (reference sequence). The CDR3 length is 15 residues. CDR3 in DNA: TGTGCCAGTAGTGAGGGTTCCCTGGGTGGCACTGAAGCTTTCTTT. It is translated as CASSEGSLGGTEAFF.

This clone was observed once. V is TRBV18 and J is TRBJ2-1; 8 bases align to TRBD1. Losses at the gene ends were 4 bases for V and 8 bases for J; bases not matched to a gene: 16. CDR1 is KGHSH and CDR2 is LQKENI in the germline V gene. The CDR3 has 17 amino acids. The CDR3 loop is CASSRTIGQGQYDEQFF. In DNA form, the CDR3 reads TGTGCCAGCTCACGCACGATCGGACAGGGACAGTACGATGAGCAGTTCTTC.

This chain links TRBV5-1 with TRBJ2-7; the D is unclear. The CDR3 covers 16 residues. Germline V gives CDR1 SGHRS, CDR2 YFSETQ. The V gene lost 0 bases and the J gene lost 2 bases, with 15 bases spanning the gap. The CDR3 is CASSLARSELAYEQYF. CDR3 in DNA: TGCGCCAGCAGCTTGGCCCGGTCAGAATTGGCCTACGAGCAGTACTTC.

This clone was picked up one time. This CDR3 is CASTFGLSSYNEQFF. CDR3 in DNA: TGTGCCAGCACCTTCGGGTTGAGCTCCTACAATGAGCAGTTCTTC. The chain recombines TRBV11-3 with TRBJ2-1, with unresolved D. V was cut by 7 bases and J by 0 bases, with 13 bases left in between. Looked up from germline, CDR1 is SGHNT and CDR2 is YENEEA. The CDR3 contains 15 residues.

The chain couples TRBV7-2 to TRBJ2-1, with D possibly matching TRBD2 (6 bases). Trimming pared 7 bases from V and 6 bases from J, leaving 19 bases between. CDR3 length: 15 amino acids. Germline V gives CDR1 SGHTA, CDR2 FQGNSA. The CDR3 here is CASTSYFSGGNEQFF. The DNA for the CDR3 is TGTGCCAGCACCTCTTACTTTAGCGGTGGCAATGAGCAGTTCTTC.

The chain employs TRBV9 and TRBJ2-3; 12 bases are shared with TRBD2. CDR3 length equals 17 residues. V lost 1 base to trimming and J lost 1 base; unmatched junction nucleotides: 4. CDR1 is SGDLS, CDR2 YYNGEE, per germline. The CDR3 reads CASSVSTSGSGTDTQYF. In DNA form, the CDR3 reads TGTGCCAGCAGCGTATCGACTAGCGGGAGCGGCACAGATACGCAGTATTTT.

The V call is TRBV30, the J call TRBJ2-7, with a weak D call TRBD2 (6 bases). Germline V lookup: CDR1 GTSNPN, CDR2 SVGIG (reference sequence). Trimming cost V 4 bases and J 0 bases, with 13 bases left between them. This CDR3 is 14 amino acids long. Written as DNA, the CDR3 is TGTGCCTGGAAAGCCCCTAGCGCCTCCTACGAGCAGTACTTC. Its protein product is CAWKAPSASYEQYF.

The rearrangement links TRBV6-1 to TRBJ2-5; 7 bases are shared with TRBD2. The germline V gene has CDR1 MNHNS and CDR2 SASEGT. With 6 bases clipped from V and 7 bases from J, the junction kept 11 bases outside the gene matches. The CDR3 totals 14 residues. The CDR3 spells CASSQREGSGTQYF. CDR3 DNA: TGTGCCAGCAGCCAAAGGGAGGGAAGCGGGACCCAGTACTTC.

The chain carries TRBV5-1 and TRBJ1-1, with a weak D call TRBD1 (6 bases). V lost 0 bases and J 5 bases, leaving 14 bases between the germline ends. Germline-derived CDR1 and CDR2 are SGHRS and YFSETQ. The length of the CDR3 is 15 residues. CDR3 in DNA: TGCGCCAGCAGCTTGGAACTAGGTCAGGGGACTGAAGCTTTCTTT. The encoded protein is CASSLELGQGTEAFF. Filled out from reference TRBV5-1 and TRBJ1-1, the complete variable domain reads KAGVTQTPRYLIKTRGQQVTLSCSPISGHRSVSWYQQTPGQGLQFLFEYFSETQRNKGNFPGRFSGRQFSNSRSEMNVSTLELGDSALYLCASSLELGQGTEAFFGQGTRLTVV.

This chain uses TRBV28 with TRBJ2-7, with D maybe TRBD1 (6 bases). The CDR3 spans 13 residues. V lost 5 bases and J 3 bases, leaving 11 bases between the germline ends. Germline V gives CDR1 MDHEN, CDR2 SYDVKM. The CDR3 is CASSPRTVYEQYF. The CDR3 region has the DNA TGTGCCAGCAGTCCCCGGACAGTCTACGAGCAGTACTTC.

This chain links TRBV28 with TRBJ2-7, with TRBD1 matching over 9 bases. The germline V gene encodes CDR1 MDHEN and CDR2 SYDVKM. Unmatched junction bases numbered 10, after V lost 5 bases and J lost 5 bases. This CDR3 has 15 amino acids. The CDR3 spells CASSAPGTGFHEQYF. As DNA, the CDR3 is TGTGCCAGCAGTGCCCCCGGGACAGGGTTCCACGAGCAGTACTTC.

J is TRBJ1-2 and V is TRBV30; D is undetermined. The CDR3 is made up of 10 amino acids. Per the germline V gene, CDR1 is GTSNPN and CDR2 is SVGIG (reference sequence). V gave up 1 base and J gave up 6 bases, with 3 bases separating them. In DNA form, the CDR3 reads TGTGCCTGGAGTGGGAATGGCTACACCTTC. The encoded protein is CAWSGNGYTF.

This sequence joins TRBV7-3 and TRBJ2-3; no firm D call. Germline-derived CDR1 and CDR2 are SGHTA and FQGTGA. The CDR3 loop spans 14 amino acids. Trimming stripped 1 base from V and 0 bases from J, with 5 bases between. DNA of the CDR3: TGTGCCAGCAGCTTAAAACGGAGCACAGATACGCAGTATTTT. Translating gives CASSLKRSTDTQYF. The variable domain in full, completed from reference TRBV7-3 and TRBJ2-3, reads GAGVSQTPSNKVTEKGKYVELRCDPISGHTALYWYRQSLGQGPEFLIYFQGTGAADDSGLPNDRFFAVRPEGSVSTLKIQRTERGDSAVYLCASSLKRSTDTQYFGPGTRLTVL.

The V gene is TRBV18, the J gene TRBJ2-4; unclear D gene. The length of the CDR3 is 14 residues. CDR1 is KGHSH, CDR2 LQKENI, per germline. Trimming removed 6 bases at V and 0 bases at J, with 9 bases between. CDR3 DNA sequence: TGTGCCAGCTCCCCGACCGTAGCCAAAAACATTCAGTACTTC. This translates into CASSPTVAKNIQYF.

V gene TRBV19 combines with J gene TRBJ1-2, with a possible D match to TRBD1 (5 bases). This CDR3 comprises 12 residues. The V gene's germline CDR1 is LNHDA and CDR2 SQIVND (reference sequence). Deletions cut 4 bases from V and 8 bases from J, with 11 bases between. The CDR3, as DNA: TGTGCCAGTAGTACCCAGGGCGGAGGCTACACCTTC. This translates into CASSTQGGGYTF.

CDR3 sequence: CASSSYRIGTDLYEQYF. Written as DNA, the CDR3 is TGTGCCAGCAGTTCTTACCGTATAGGGACGGACTTGTACGAGCAGTACTTC. The chain links TRBV7-9 to TRBJ2-7; the D gene could be TRBD1 or TRBD2 (5 bases each). From germline, CDR1 is SEHNR and CDR2 FQNEAQ (reference sequence). CDR3 length equals 17 residues. V was cut by 6 bases and J by 4 bases, with 25 bases left in between. Looking up the rest from reference TRBV7-9 and TRBJ2-7 gives the full variable domain: DTGVSQNPRHKITKRGQNVTFRCDPISEHNRLYWYRQTLGQGPEFLTYFQNEAQLEKSRLLSDRFSAERPKGSFSTLEIQRTEQGDSAMYLCASSSYRIGTDLYEQYFGPGTRLTVT.

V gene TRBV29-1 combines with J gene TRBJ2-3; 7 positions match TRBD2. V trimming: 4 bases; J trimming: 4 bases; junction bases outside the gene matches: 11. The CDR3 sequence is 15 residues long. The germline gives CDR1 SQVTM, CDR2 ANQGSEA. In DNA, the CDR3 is TGCAGCGTTGGAGTAGGCGGGAGTCCTCCAGATACGCAGTATTTT. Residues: CSVGVGGSPPDTQYF.

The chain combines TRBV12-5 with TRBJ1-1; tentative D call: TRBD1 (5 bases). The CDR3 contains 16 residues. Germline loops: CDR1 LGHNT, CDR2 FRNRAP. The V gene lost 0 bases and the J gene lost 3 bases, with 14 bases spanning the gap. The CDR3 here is CASGLVHGGVDTEAFF. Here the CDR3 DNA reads TGTGCTAGTGGTTTGGTACATGGGGGAGTCGACACTGAAGCTTTCTTT.

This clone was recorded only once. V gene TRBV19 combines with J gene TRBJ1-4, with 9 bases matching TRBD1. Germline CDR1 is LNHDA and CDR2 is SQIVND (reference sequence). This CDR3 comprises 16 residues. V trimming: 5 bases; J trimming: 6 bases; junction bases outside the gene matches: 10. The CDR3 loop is CASSLRPGQGDEKLFF. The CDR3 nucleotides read TGTGCCAGTAGTCTCCGTCCGGGACAGGGAGATGAAAAACTGTTTTTT.

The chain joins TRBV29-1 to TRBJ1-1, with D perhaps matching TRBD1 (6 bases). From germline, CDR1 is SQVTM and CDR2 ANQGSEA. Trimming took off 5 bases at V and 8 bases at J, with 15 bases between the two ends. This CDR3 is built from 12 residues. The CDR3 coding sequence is TGCAGCGTTCCCGGTGGGGGGCCCGAAGCTTTCTTT. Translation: CSVPGGGPEAFF.

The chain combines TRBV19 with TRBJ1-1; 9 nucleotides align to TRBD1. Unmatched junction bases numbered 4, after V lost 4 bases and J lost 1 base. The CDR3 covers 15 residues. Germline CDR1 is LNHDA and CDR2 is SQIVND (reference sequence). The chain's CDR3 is CASSRGTGWNTEAFF. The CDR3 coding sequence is TGTGCCAGTAGTAGGGGGACAGGGTGGAACACTGAAGCTTTCTTT.

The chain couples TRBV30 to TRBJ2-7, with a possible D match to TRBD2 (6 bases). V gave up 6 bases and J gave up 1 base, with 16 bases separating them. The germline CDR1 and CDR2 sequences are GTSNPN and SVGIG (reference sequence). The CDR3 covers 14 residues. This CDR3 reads CACELSGTSYEQYF. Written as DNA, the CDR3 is TGTGCCTGCGAGCTTAGCGGCACTTCCTACGAGCAGTACTTC.

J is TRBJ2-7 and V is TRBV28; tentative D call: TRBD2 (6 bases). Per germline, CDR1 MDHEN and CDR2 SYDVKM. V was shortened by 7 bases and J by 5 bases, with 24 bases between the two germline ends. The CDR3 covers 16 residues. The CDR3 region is CASMSPGTPGSNEQYF. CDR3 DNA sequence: TGTGCCAGCATGAGCCCGGGGACTCCAGGGTCTAACGAGCAGTACTTC.

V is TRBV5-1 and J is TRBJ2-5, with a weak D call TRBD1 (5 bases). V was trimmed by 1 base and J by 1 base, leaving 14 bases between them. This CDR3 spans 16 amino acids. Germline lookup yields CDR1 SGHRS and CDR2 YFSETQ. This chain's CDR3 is CASSLSPQGPQETQYF. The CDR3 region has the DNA TGCGCCAGCAGCTTGAGCCCGCAGGGCCCCCAAGAGACCCAGTACTTC.

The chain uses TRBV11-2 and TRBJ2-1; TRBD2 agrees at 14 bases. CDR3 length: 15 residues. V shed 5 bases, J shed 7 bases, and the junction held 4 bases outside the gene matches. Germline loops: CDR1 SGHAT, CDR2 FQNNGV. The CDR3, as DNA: TGTGCCAGCAGCCCGGGGACTAGCGGGGGAAATGAGCAGTTCTTC. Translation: CASSPGTSGGNEQFF.

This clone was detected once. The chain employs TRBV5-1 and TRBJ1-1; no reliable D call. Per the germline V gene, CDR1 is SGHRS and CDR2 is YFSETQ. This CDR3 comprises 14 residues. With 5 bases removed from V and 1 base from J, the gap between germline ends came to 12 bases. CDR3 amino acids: CASSISDPNTEAFF. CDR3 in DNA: TGCGCCAGCAGTATATCCGACCCGAACACTGAAGCTTTCTTT.

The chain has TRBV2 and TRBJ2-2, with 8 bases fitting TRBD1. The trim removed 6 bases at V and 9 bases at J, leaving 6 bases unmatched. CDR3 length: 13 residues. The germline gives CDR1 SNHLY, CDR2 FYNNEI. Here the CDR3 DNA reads TGTGCCAGCAGAGGACAGGGTATAAGGGAGCTGTTTTTT. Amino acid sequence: CASRGQGIRELFF.